Below, one TCR beta chain is given with its context. The antigen is undetermined. A multiplex PCR was run with 60 Vbeta primers and 13 Jbeta primers. The method was immunoSEQ multiplex PCR; TCRdb's version includes in-frame clones alone and lacks a portion of them. The sample includes 70,000 to 80,000 clones, roughly four fifths seen only once; the top ten take 1.9%. With V trimmed by 0 bases and J by 9 bases, 9 bases remained unmatched. CDR3 length: 16 amino acids. In germline, CDR1 is SGHRS, CDR2 YFSETQ. The data were taken from a study of cytomegalovirus exposure and HLA in healthy donors. Study results and caveats: Some TCR beta chains (roughly 150 of them) were listed as cytomegalovirus-associated.

V is TRBV5-1 and J is TRBJ2-1; 10 bases are a match to TRBD2. Sequencing was carried out using PBMCs. This TCR came from a man in his late teens or twenties in good health and CMV-seronegative. The CDR3 loop is CASSLDLAGATGEQFF. The CDR3 nucleotides are TGCGCCAGCAGCTTGGATCTAGCGGGAGCTACCGGTGAGCAGTTCTTC.